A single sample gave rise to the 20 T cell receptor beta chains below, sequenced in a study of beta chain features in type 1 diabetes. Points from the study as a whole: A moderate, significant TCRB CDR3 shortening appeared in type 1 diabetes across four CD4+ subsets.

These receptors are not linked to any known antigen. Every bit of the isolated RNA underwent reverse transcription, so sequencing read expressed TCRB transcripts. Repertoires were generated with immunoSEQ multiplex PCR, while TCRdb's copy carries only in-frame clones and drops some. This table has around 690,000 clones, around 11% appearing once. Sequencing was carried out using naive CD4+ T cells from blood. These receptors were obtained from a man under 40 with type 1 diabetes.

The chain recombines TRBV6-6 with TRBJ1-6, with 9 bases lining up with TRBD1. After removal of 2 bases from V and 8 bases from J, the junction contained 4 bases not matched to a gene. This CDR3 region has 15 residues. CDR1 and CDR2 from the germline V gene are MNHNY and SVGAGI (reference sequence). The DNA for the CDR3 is TGTGCCAGCAGTTACGGGACAGGGTTGGATTCACCCCTCCACTTT. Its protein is CASSYGTGLDSPLHF.

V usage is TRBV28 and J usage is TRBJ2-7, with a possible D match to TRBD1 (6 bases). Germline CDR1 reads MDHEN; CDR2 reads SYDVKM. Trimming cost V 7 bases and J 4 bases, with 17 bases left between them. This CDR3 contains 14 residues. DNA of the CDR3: TGTGCCAGCACCCCAGACCAGGGGCTTTACGAGCAGTACTTC. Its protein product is CASTPDQGLYEQYF.

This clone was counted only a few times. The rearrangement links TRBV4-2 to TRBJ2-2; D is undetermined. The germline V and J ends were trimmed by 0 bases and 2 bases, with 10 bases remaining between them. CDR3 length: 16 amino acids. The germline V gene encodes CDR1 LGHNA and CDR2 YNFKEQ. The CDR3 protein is CASSQELAVNTGELFF. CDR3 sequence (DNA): TGTGCCAGCAGCCAAGAGTTGGCAGTTAACACCGGGGAGCTGTTTTTT.

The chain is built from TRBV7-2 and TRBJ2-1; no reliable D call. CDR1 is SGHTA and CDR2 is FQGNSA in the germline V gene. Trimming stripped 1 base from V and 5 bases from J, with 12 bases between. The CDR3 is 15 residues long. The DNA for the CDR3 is TGTGCCAGCAGCTTAGAGGTGGGTAGGAACAATGAGCAGTTCTTC. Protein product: CASSLEVGRNNEQFF.

The CDR3 here is CASSPTDTDTQYF. CDR3 DNA sequence: TGTGCCAGCTCACCCACCGACACAGATACGCAGTATTTT. The rearrangement joins TRBV18 to TRBJ2-3; D is uncertain. With 3 bases removed from V and 2 bases from J, the gap between germline ends came to 6 bases. The CDR3 loop spans 13 amino acids. Germline lookup yields CDR1 KGHSH and CDR2 LQKENI.

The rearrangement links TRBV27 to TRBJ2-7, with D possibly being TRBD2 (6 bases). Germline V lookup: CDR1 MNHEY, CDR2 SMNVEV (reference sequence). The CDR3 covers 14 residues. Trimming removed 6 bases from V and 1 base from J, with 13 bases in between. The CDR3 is CASSHGTLSYEQYF. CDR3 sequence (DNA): TGTGCCAGCAGCCATGGGACTCTATCCTACGAGCAGTACTTC.

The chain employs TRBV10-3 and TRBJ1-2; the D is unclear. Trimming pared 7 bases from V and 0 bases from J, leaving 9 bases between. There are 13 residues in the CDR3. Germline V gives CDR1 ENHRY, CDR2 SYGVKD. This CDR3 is CAIKEEANYGYTF. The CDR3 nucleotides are TGTGCCATCAAGGAGGAGGCTAACTATGGCTACACCTTC.

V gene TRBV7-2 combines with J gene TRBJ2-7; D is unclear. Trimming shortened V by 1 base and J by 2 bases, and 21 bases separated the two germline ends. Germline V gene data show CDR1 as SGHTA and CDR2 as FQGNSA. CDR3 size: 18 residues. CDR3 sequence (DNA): TGTGCCAGCAGCTTAGGTTCCCGTTGGACGGCCTCTACCTACGAGCAGTACTTC. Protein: CASSLGSRWTASTYEQYF.

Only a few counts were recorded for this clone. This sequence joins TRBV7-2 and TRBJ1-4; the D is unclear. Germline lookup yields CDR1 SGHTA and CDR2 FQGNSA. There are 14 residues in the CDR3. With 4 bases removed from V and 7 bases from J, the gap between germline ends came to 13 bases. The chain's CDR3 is CASSSSLPGEKLFF. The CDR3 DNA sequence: TGTGCCAGCAGCTCCTCCCTACCAGGTGAAAAACTGTTTTTT.

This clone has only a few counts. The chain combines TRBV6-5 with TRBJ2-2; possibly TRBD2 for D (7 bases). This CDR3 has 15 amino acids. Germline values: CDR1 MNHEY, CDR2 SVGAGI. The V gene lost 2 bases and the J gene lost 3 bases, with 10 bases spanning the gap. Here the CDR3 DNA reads TGTGCCAGCAGTTACACAGGGAGGGACACCGGGGAGCTGTTTTTT. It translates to CASSYTGRDTGELFF.

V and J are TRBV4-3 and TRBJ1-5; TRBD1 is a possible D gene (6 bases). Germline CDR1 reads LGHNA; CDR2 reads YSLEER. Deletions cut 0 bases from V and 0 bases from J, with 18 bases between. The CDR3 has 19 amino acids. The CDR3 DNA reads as TGCGCCAGCAGCCAAGATAGGGGGGCGGGACACTATAGCAATCAGCCCCAGCATTTT. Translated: CASSQDRGAGHYSNQPQHF.

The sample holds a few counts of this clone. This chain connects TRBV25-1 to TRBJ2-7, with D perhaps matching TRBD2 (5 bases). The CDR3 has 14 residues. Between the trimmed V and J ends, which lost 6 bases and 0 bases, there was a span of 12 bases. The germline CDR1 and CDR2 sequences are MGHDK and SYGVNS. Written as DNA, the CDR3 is TGTGCCAGCAGAAGGGATCGGGGCTCCTACGAGCAGTACTTC. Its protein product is CASRRDRGSYEQYF.

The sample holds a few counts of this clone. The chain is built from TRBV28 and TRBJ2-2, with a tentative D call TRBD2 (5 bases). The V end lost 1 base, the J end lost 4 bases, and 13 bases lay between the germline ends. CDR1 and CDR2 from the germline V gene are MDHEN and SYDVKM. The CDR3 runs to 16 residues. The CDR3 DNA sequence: TGTGCCAGCAGTTTATATGCCCTAGCCAGCACCGGGGAGCTGTTTTTT. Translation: CASSLYALASTGELFF.

This CDR3 is CASSLATLENTIYF. The CDR3 DNA is TGTGCCAGCAGCTTAGCTACTTTGGAAAACACCATATATTTT. The rearrangement links TRBV7-9 to TRBJ1-3; D gene ambiguous. V lost 0 bases, J lost 6 bases, and 9 bases lay in between. CDR3 length: 14 residues. Germline V CDR1 and CDR2: SEHNR, FQNEAQ (reference sequence).

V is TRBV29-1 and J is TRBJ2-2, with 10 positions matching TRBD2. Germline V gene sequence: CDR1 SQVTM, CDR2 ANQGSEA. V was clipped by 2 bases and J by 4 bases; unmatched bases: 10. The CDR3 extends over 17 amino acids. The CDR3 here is CSVETLAGLRGTGELFF. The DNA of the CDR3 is TGCAGCGTTGAAACACTAGCGGGGCTTCGCGGCACCGGGGAGCTGTTTTTT.

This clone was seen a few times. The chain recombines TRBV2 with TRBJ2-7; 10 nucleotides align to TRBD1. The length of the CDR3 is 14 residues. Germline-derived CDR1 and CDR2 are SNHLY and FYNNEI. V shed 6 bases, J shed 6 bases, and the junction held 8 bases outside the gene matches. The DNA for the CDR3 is TGTGCCAGCAGCGGCCGGGACAGGGGTGTCGAGCAGTACTTC. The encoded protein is CASSGRDRGVEQYF.

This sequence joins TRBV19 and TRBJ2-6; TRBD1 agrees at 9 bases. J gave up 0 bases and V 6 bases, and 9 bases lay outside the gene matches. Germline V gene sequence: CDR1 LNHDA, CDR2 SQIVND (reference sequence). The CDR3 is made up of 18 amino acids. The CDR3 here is CASSPSGTGHSGANVLTF. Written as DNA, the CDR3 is TGTGCCAGTAGCCCCTCCGGGACAGGGCACTCTGGGGCCAACGTCCTGACTTTC.

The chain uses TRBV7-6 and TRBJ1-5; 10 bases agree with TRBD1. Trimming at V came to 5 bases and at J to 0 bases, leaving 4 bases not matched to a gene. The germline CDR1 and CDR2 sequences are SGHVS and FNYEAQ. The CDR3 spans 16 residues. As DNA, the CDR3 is TGTGCCAGCAGCCCCGGGACAGGGGATAGCAATCAGCCCCAGCATTTT. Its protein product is CASSPGTGDSNQPQHF.

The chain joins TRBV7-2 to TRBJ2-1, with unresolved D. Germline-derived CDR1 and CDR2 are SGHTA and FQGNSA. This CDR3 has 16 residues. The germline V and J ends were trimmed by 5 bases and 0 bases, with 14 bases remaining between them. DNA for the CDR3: TGTGCCAGCAGCCCTTGGGCAGACCCCTCCTACAATGAGCAGTTCTTC. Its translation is CASSPWADPSYNEQFF.

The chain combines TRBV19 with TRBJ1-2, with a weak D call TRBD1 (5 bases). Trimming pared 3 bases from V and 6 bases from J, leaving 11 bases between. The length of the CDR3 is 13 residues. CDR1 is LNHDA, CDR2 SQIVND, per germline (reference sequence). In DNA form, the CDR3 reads TGTGCCAGTAGTATTTTTTGGGGGAATGGCTACACCTTC. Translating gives CASSIFWGNGYTF.